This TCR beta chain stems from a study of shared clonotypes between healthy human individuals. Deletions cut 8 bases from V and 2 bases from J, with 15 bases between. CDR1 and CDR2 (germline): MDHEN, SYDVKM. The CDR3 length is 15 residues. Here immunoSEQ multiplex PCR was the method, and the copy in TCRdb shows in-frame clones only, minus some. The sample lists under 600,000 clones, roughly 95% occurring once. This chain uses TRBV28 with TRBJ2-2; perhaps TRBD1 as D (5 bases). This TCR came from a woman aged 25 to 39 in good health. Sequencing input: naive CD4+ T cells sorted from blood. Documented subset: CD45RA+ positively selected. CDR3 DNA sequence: TGTGCCAGCCAAAAGGGGCAGGCCAACACCGGGGAGCTGTTTTTT. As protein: CASQKGQANTGELFF.